These T cell receptor beta chains were read from a single sample in a study of OX40 agonist ivuxolimab in advanced cancers. This table comes from immunoSEQ multiplex PCR, and its TCRdb copy is limited to in-frame clones, with some not included. The sample has tens of thousands of clones; around 85% are singletons. The sequencing here drew on CD4+ or CD8+ T cells sorted from blood, taken in a trial of the OX40 agonist ivuxolimab. These receptors were taken from an adult with an advanced solid tumor such as melanoma, head and neck, liver or kidney cancer. Each CDR3 is given with its conserved first and last residue. The order of the fields is D gene, J gene, clone size, V gene, CDR3 protein, CDR3 DNA. D genes are given only for firm matches. For some rows the clone size is stated as once, few or many, or as a class when expanded; others skip it.

>TRBD1|TRBJ2-2|.|TRBV11-3
CASSSTGGPTGELFF
TGTGCCAGCAGCTCCACAGGGGGCCCCACCGGGGAGCTGTTTTTT
>TRBD2|TRBJ2-1|.|TRBV7-9
CASSPRGIASYNEQFF
TGTGCCAGCAGCCCGCGGGGGATAGCGTCGTACAATGAGCAGTTCTTC
>TRBD1|TRBJ1-6|.|TRBV6-5
CASTPGQNSPLHF
TGTGCCAGCACTCCGGGACAGAATTCACCCCTCCACTTT
>.|TRBJ1-5|.|TRBV6-6
CASSYPGGNQPQHF
TGTGCCAGCAGTTACCCAGGAGGCAATCAGCCCCAGCATTTT
>TRBD1|TRBJ1-1|few|TRBV6-5
CASSERQGKSEAFF
TGTGCCAGCAGTGAACGACAGGGGAAGTCTGAAGCTTTCTTT
>.|TRBJ1-6|.|TRBV28
CASSVTTAGSYNSPLHF
TGTGCCAGCAGTGTAACGACGGCTGGCTCCTATAATTCACCCCTCCACTTT
>.|TRBJ2-3|.|TRBV5-1
CASSLAGGAPTDTQYF
TGCGCCAGCAGCTTGGCCGGTGGGGCCCCCACAGATACGCAGTATTTT
>.|TRBJ1-2|.|TRBV29-1
CSAGSLDRAGYTF
TGCAGCGCCGGCTCTTTGGATCGAGCTGGCTACACCTTC
>.|TRBJ1-6|.|TRBV14
CASSQGGAVGSPLHF
TGTGCCAGCAGCCAAGGTGGGGCAGTGGGATCACCCCTCCACTTT
>.|TRBJ1-4|.|TRBV5-1
CASSSEQLNEKLFF
TGCGCCAGCAGTTCAGAACAGCTTAATGAAAAACTGTTTTTT
>.|TRBJ1-1|once|TRBV7-2
CASSLGTLNTEAFF
TGTGCCAGCAGCCTAGGGACACTGAACACTGAAGCTTTCTTT
>.|TRBJ2-5|.|TRBV2
CASSETQETQYF
TGTGCCAGCAGTGAAACTCAAGAGACCCAGTACTTC
>TRBD2|TRBJ2-5|few|TRBV5-1
CASSQGLAGQYQETQYF
TGCGCCAGCAGCCAAGGACTAGCGGGGCAGTACCAAGAGACCCAGTACTTC
>.|TRBJ1-6|.|TRBV11-2
CASSLDQLAVRSPLHF
TGTGCCAGCAGCTTAGATCAACTGGCTGTGAGGTCACCCCTCCACTTT
>.|TRBJ1-1|.|TRBV11-3
CASSFSSSTEAFF
TGTGCCAGCAGCTTCTCGAGCAGCACTGAAGCTTTCTTT
>.|TRBJ2-7|.|TRBV19
CASSGRTALRSEDEQYF
TGTGCCAGTAGTGGAAGGACCGCGCTGAGATCTGAAGACGAGCAGTACTTC